This TCR beta chain appears in the sequencing data of a study of blood T cell repertoires in COVID-19. Repertoires were generated with immunoSEQ multiplex PCR, while TCRdb's copy carries only in-frame clones and drops some. In the table there are a few hundred thousand clones, approximately 81% of which are singletons. Trimming left V 4 bases short and J 0 bases short, with 22 bases between. The CDR3 runs to 19 residues. The germline gives CDR1 LGHNT, CDR2 FRNRAP. The chain carries TRBV12-5 and TRBJ1-5; maybe TRBD1 (6 bases). Sequencing was done on a sample of peripheral blood. The sequence was obtained from a woman aged 60-70 years who had recovered from COVID-19. CDR3 protein: CASGWVPLGQFNSNQPQHF. The CDR3 coding sequence is TGTGCTAGTGGTTGGGTCCCCCTCGGACAGTTCAATAGCAATCAGCCCCAGCATTTT.